This is a list of T cell receptor beta chains from one sample in a study of resident and recirculating memory T cells in vitiligo. The data were produced by immunoSEQ multiplex PCR, yet TCRdb's version contains in-frame clones alone and is incomplete. The table has tens of thousands of clones, 92% seen once. Sequencing was performed on blood. The source is a male donor with vitiligo. CDR3s include the opening cysteine and the closing phenylalanine or tryptophan. D genes are given only for firm matches. Size is stated for part of the rows, as once, few or many counts, or as a class when the clone is expanded.

.	TRBV5-6	15	TRBJ2-7	TRBD2	TGTGCCAGCAGCGGGGAGGGACTAGTATCCTACGAGCAGTACTTC	CASSGEGLVSYEQYF
.	TRBV6-4	15	TRBJ2-1	TRBD2	TGTGCCAGCAGCCGACTAGCGGGAGAGGCATATGAGCAGTTCTTC	CASSRLAGEAYEQFF
.	TRBV30	19	TRBJ2-2	TRBD2	TGTGCCTGGAATAGAATCGGACTAGCGGGAGGGCCCCGGACCGGGGAGCTGTTTTTT	CAWNRIGLAGGPRTGELFF
.	TRBV7-9	14	TRBJ2-1	.	TGTGCCAGCAGCTTACCCCGAGCGGACAATGAGCAGTTCTTC	CASSLPRADNEQFF
.	TRBV29-1	15	TRBJ2-3	TRBD1	TGCAGCGCTGTGGTCGGACAGGGGACCGTTTATACGCAGTATTTT	CSAVVGQGTVYTQYF
.	TRBV11-1	13	TRBJ2-7	.	TGTGCCAGCAGCCCCGGGAACCCCTACGAGCAGTACTTC	CASSPGNPYEQYF
.	TRBV6-5	15	TRBJ1-1	TRBD1	TGTGCCAGCAGTTACAGGTCAGGGGGCGAGACTGAAGCTTTCTTT	CASSYRSGGETEAFF
.	TRBV29-1	12	TRBJ2-7	.	TGCAGCGTGGCCCCTAGCTCCTACGAGCAGTACTTC	CSVAPSSYEQYF
.	TRBV6-5	14	TRBJ2-3	TRBD1	TGTGCCAGCAGTACTACAGGGGTCACGGATACGCAGTATTTT	CASSTTGVTDTQYF
once	TRBV28	13	TRBJ1-2	.	TGTGCCAGCAGCCCCGGCGGGCGTTATGGCTACACCTTC	CASSPGGRYGYTF
.	TRBV27	15	TRBJ2-7	TRBD2	TGTGCCAGCAGTCCACTTCCGGGACTAGCGGTCGAGCAGTACTTC	CASSPLPGLAVEQYF
.	TRBV6-1	14	TRBJ1-2	TRBD1	TGTGCCAGCAGTGGACAGGGGCCTGGGTATGGCTACACCTTC	CASSGQGPGYGYTF
.	TRBV18	15	TRBJ1-5	.	TGTGCCAGCTCACCACCAACGGGAGGCAATCAGCCCCAGCATTTT	CASSPPTGGNQPQHF
.	TRBV9	15	TRBJ2-2	TRBD1	TGTGCCAGCAGCGTACGGACAGGGGCGACCGGGGAGCTGTTTTTT	CASSVRTGATGELFF
.	TRBV18	13	TRBJ2-7	TRBD2	TGTGCCAGCTCACCGACTAGCAGCTACGAGCAGTACTTC	CASSPTSSYEQYF
once	TRBV29-1	18	TRBJ2-1	TRBD2	TGCAGCGCCGACCCCCTTACTAGCGGGAGGTACTCCTACAATGAGCAGTTCTTC	CSADPLTSGRYSYNEQFF
once	TRBV11-2	16	TRBJ2-7	TRBD2	TGTGCCAGCAGCTTCCCACTAGCGGGAGGGACCTACGAGCAGTACTTC	CASSFPLAGGTYEQYF
.	TRBV7-8	14	TRBJ1-2	.	TGTGCCAGCAGCCCCCGCGGGAAGTGGGATGGCTACACCTTC	CASSPRGKWDGYTF
.	TRBV7-2	15	TRBJ2-2	.	TGTGCCAGCAGGCGGGAAAGCGGGAACACCGGGGAGCTGTTTTTT	CASRRESGNTGELFF
.	TRBV6-6	14	TRBJ1-4	TRBD1	TGTGCCAGCAGTTTACACCGGACAGGGGAGAAACTGTTTTTT	CASSLHRTGEKLFF
.	TRBV18	19	TRBJ2-4	TRBD2	TGTGCCAGCTCACCAGGACTAGCGGGAGCGGGGGGAGCCAAAAACATTCAGTACTTC	CASSPGLAGAGGAKNIQYF
.	TRBV5-1	13	TRBJ2-5	.	TGCGCCAGCAGCTCTCAGTCGCAAGAGACCCAGTACTTC	CASSSQSQETQYF
.	TRBV7-3	14	TRBJ1-5	.	TGTGCCAGCAGCCAACACCCTAGCAATTTGCCCCAGCATTTT	CASSQHPSNLPQHF
.	TRBV28	16	TRBJ1-4	TRBD1	TGTGCCAGCAGTCCTCTACCGGGACAGGGTGGCGAAAAACTGTTTTTT	CASSPLPGQGGEKLFF
.	TRBV6-5	16	TRBJ2-6	.	TGTGCCAGCAGTTACTCGATGTCAGATGGGGCCAACGTCCTGACTTTC	CASSYSMSDGANVLTF
.	TRBV7-9	14	TRBJ1-4	.	TGTGCCAGCAGCAGGGACACAACTAATGAAAAACTGTTTTTT	CASSRDTTNEKLFF
.	TRBV7-3	16	TRBJ2-3	TRBD2	TGTGCCAGCAGCCGCATCGGGACTAGCGACGGGGATACGCAGTATTTT	CASSRIGTSDGDTQYF
.	TRBV7-9	14	TRBJ2-4	TRBD1	TGTGCCAGCAGCCACCGGGACAGGGGAAACATTCAGTACTTC	CASSHRDRGNIQYF
.	TRBV7-6	16	TRBJ2-3	TRBD2	TGTGCCAGCAGCTTATTAGTGCTAGCGGACACAGATACGCAGTATTTT	CASSLLVLADTDTQYF
.	TRBV18	15	TRBJ2-3	TRBD2	TGTGCCAGCTCACCACAGGGAGGGACCACAGATACGCAGTATTTT	CASSPQGGTTDTQYF
.	TRBV27	14	TRBJ1-4	.	TGTGCCAGCAGTTTGTGGAGGGGCAATGAAAAACTGTTTTTT	CASSLWRGNEKLFF
.	TRBV5-1	14	TRBJ2-5	TRBD1	TGCGCCAGCAGCTATCCGGGACAGCAAGAGACCCAGTACTTC	CASSYPGQQETQYF
.	TRBV5-1	16	TRBJ1-2	TRBD1	TGCGCCAGCAGCCAAACCGGGACAGGGGGATTCTATGGCTACACCTTC	CASSQTGTGGFYGYTF
.	TRBV11-2	15	TRBJ2-7	TRBD2	TGTGCCAGCAGCATAACCGGGACTAGCTTCTACGAGCAGTACTTC	CASSITGTSFYEQYF
.	TRBV28	14	TRBJ2-7	TRBD2	TGTGCCAGCCTCCGTAGCGGGAGGAGCTACGAGCAGTACTTC	CASLRSGRSYEQYF
few	TRBV7-8	13	TRBJ2-4	.	TGTGCCAGCAGCTTAGCAGGCGGAAACATTCAGTACTTC	CASSLAGGNIQYF
.	TRBV19	17	TRBJ2-2	TRBD1	TGTGCCAGTAGACGCCGGGACAGGGCGGAGGACACCGGGGAGCTGTTTTTT	CASRRRDRAEDTGELFF
.	TRBV30	14	TRBJ2-1	.	TGTGCCTGGAGGAAAAAGGCGGGAAGAAATGAGCAGTTCTTC	CAWRKKAGRNEQFF
.	TRBV21-1	16	TRBJ2-2	.	TGTGCCAGCAGGATTTCGGGAGGTACCAACACCGGGGAGCTGTTTTTT	CASRISGGTNTGELFF
.	TRBV19	15	TRBJ2-7	.	TGTGCCAGTAGTACCACAGGGCGGCTCTCCTACGAGCAGTACTTC	CASSTTGRLSYEQYF
.	TRBV11-1	15	TRBJ2-1	TRBD2	TGTGCCAGCAGCTGGGGTCTAGCGGGGCACAATGAGCAGTTCTTC	CASSWGLAGHNEQFF
.	TRBV11-2	15	TRBJ2-5	.	TGTGCCAGCAGCTTATGGGGAGGCGGGTGGGAGACCCAGTACTTC	CASSLWGGGWETQYF
.	TRBV4-3	16	TRBJ1-5	.	TGCGCCAGCAGCCAAGAGAGATTCCATAGCAATCAGCCCCAGCATTTT	CASSQERFHSNQPQHF
.	TRBV27	16	TRBJ2-2	.	TGTGCCAGCAGTTTCTGGCAGGGTGTGACCACCGGGGAGCTGTTTTTT	CASSFWQGVTTGELFF
.	TRBV19	14	TRBJ1-1	.	TGTGCCAGTAGTATAGATCTGGACATGGGCGCAGCTTTCTTT	CASSIDLDMGAAFF
.	TRBV29-1	13	TRBJ1-4	.	TGCAGCGGATGGACAGCCCTTAATGAAAAACTGTTTTTT	CSGWTALNEKLFF
.	TRBV19	14	TRBJ2-6	TRBD2	TGTGCCAGTCTTGGGGGGGGAGGGGCCAACGTCCTGACTTTC	CASLGGGGANVLTF
.	TRBV7-8	17	TRBJ2-3	TRBD2	TGTGCCAGCAGCTTAGCGGGACTAGCGGGGCGACTGGATACGCAGTATTTT	CASSLAGLAGRLDTQYF
few	TRBV29-1	13	TRBJ2-5	TRBD2	TGCAGCGTACTGGGAGGGGTGGCAAAGACCCAGTACTTC	CSVLGGVAKTQYF
.	TRBV14	13	TRBJ1-5	.	TGTGCCAGCAGCCAAAATGAGGGACAGCCCCAGCATTTT	CASSQNEGQPQHF
.	TRBV9	14	TRBJ1-1	TRBD1	TGTGCCAGCAGCGCTGGGACAGTGAACACTGAAGCTTTCTTT	CASSAGTVNTEAFF
.	TRBV11-3	14	TRBJ2-5	.	TGTGCCAGCAGCTTCTTGGGGCAACGGGAGACCCAGTACTTC	CASSFLGQRETQYF
.	TRBV4-3	19	TRBJ2-3	TRBD1	TGCGCCAGCAGCCAACGGGACAGCGTGGTCCTTGCTAGCACAGATACGCAGTATTTT	CASSQRDSVVLASTDTQYF
.	TRBV10-3	16	TRBJ2-3	TRBD2	TGTGCCATCAGTGAGGTAGCGGGAGGGTCCACAGATACGCAGTATTTT	CAISEVAGGSTDTQYF